The 20 T cell receptor beta chains below come from one sample, sequenced in a study of T cells after yellow fever vaccination. MiXCR was run by TCRdb on the 5' RACE reads, yielding one entry per CDR3 protein. The data contain approximately 150,000 distinct CDR3 sequences, approximately 6.2% of them singletons. The specimen was CD4+ T cells sorted from PBMCs, collected on the day of the first yellow fever vaccination. These receptors were collected from a man between 18 and 29 years old who received the YFV17D yellow fever vaccine.

This clonotype was counted at least ten times. The chain recombines TRBV20-1 with TRBJ2-1; 8 nucleotides line up with TRBD2. CDR1 and CDR2 (germline): DFQATT, SNEGSKA (reference sequence). The CDR3 has 12 residues. V shed 6 bases and J 9 bases; nucleotides not matched to a gene: 7. CDR3 bases: TGCAGTGCCACCCCGACTAGCGTTGAGCAGTTCTTC. It is translated as CSATPTSVEQFF.

This clonotype occurred many times. J is TRBJ2-1 and V is TRBV6-1; 11 bases are a match to TRBD2. Trimming removed 4 bases from V and 7 bases from J; junction bases left unmatched: 9. The CDR3 extends over 16 amino acids. CDR1 is MNHNS, CDR2 SASEGT, per germline. Here the CDR3 reads CASSARVAGGLNEQFF. CDR3 DNA: TGTGCCAGCAGTGCGCGTGTAGCGGGGGGGCTTAATGAGCAGTTCTTC.

This clonotype was counted many times. The chain uses TRBV12-3 or TRBV12-4 and TRBJ1-5; 11 nucleotides match TRBD1. The length of the CDR3 is 14 residues. V shed 5 bases, J shed 11 bases, and the junction held 8 bases outside the gene matches. The CDR3 nucleotides read TGTGCCAGCAGTCCGGGACAGGGGGAGGGATCCCAGCATTTT. It codes for CASSPGQGEGSQHF.

This clonotype was found many times. The rearrangement links TRBV11-1 to TRBJ2-5; 10 bases are shared with TRBD1. This CDR3 has 15 residues. J was trimmed by 3 bases and V by 5 bases; bases with no gene match: 6. Germline CDR1 reads SGHAT; CDR2 reads FQDESV (reference sequence). The CDR3 sequence is CASSTGTGAEETQYF. In DNA, the CDR3 is TGTGCCAGCAGCACCGGGACAGGGGCAGAAGAGACCCAGTACTTC. Filled out from reference TRBV11-1 and TRBJ2-5, the complete variable domain reads EAEVAQSPRYKITEKSQAVAFWCDPISGHATLYWYRQILGQGPELLVQFQDESVVDDSQLPKDRFSAERLKGVDSTLKIQPAELGDSAMYLCASSTGTGAEETQYFGPGTRLLVL.

The CDR3 DNA sequence: TGCAGTGTCCCCCTTCAGGGGGCTCGCACAGATACGCAGTATTTT. It encodes CSVPLQGARTDTQYF. The chain recombines TRBV20-1 with TRBJ2-3, with TRBD1 matching over 8 bases. Looked up from germline, CDR1 is DFQATT and CDR2 is SNEGSKA (reference sequence). This CDR3 has 15 amino acids. V dropped 7 bases and J dropped 1; count of bases not matched to a gene: 10.

The chain combines TRBV11-1 with TRBJ2-7; D is unresolved. The ends were cut back, 0 bases at V and 5 bases at J, with 8 bases in the middle. The CDR3 length is 13 residues. Germline CDR1 and CDR2: SGHAT and FQDESV (reference sequence). The CDR3 loop reads CASSLAFSHEQYV. The CDR3 DNA follows: TGTGCCAGCAGCTTAGCATTCAGTCACGAGCAGTACGTC.

This clonotype appeared many times. The genes are TRBV6-5 and TRBJ1-1; TRBD1 is a possible D gene (5 bases). V shed 0 bases and J shed 6 bases, with 8 bases lying between them. The CDR3 totals 13 residues. In germline, CDR1 is MNHEY, CDR2 SVGAGI. The CDR3 DNA reads TGTGCCAGCAGTTACTCCGGGGGGGCTGAAGCTTTCTTT. Protein: CASSYSGGAEAFF.

This clonotype turned up a few times. The chain is built from TRBV6-1 and TRBJ2-7; D not resolved. Looked up from germline, CDR1 is MNHNS and CDR2 is SASEGT. The CDR3 length is 9 residues. DNA of the CDR3: TGTGCCGACAAAAGCGACGGCGGAGTC. Protein: CADKSDGGV.

This clonotype was counted ten times or more. The V and J genes are TRBV7-2 and TRBJ1-1; possible D gene TRBD1, 5 bases. The V gene lost 4 bases and the J gene lost 1 base, with 7 bases spanning the gap. In germline, CDR1 is SGHTA, CDR2 FQGNSA. The CDR3 length is 13 residues. CDR3 sequence reads: CASSSQANTEAFF. CDR3 sequence (DNA): TGTGCCAGCAGCTCACAGGCGAACACTGAAGCTTTCTTT.

This clonotype was detected many times. The chain links TRBV7-2 to TRBJ1-2; D perhaps matches TRBD1 (6 bases). Germline V lookup: CDR1 SGHTA, CDR2 FQGNSA. Trimming pared 5 bases from V and 6 bases from J, leaving 10 bases between. The CDR3 spans 12 residues. The CDR3 loop reads CASSPGVDGYTF. In DNA, the CDR3 is TGTGCCAGCAGCCCAGGGGTGGATGGCTACACCTTC.

This clonotype has a handful of counts. The gene calls are TRBV30 and TRBJ1-3; D is undetermined. The germline V gene encodes CDR1 GTSNPN and CDR2 SVGIG (reference sequence). The V end lost 3 bases, the J end lost 0 bases, and 12 bases lay between the germline ends. This CDR3 comprises 15 residues. CDR3 DNA: TGTGCCTGGAGCTTCGGCAGGCCCTCTGGAAACACCATATATTTT. Its translation: CAWSFGRPSGNTIYF.

The J gene is TRBJ2-5, the V gene TRBV7-3, with TRBD2 matching over 10 bases. The CDR3 has 15 amino acids. The trim removed 5 bases at V and 5 bases at J, leaving 8 bases unmatched. Germline V CDR1 and CDR2: SGHTA, FQGTGA. CDR3 bases: TGTGCCAGCAGCCCAGGACTAGCGGTTTCCGAGACCCAGTACTTC. The encoded protein is CASSPGLAVSETQYF.

This clonotype was picked up a small number of times. This sequence joins TRBV5-1 and TRBJ2-6; TRBD1 agrees at 7 bases. CDR1 is SGHRS, CDR2 YFSETQ, per germline. With 4 bases clipped from V and 2 bases from J, the junction kept 9 bases outside the gene matches. This CDR3 spans 17 amino acids. As DNA, the CDR3 is TGCGCCAGCAGCCCACGCTCCGGGACAGCTGGGGCCAACGTCCTGACTTTC. Protein sequence: CASSPRSGTAGANVLTF.

The gene calls are TRBV6-5 and TRBJ2-7; 11 bases are a match to TRBD2. Germline V lookup: CDR1 MNHEY, CDR2 SVGAGI. The V and J ends lost 6 bases and 7 bases, in that order; junction bases with no gene match: 14. The CDR3 length is 16 residues. CDR3 residues: CASRQTPGLADREQYF. In DNA, the CDR3 is TGTGCCAGCAGACAGACACCGGGACTAGCGGATCGGGAGCAGTACTTC.

This clonotype has a handful of counts. The chain employs TRBV20-1 and TRBJ1-5; D is perhaps TRBD1 (5 bases). In germline, CDR1 is DFQATT, CDR2 SNEGSKA (reference sequence). Trimming took 3 bases from V and 2 from J, leaving 17 bases between them. The CDR3 has 16 residues. The DNA of the CDR3 is TGCAGTGCTAGCAGGGTCGGGTTTGTGGGCAATCAGCCCCAGCATTTT. It is translated as CSASRVGFVGNQPQHF.

The rearrangement joins TRBV5-1 to TRBJ1-4; D unclear. CDR1 is SGHRS and CDR2 is YFSETQ in the germline V gene. V dropped 4 bases and J dropped 7 bases, with 17 bases sitting between them. The CDR3 contains 15 residues. This CDR3 is CASSPTLPDAEKLFF. As DNA, the CDR3 is TGCGCCAGCAGCCCTACTCTACCAGACGCTGAAAAACTGTTTTTT.

This clonotype was recorded many times. The chain couples TRBV7-2 to TRBJ2-5; 9 bases are a match to TRBD2. There are 16 residues in the CDR3. Germline CDR1 reads SGHTA; CDR2 reads FQGNSA. V lost 0 bases, J lost 5 bases, and 7 bases stayed unmatched. The CDR3 region has the DNA TGTGCCAGCAGCTTAGCTACGCTAGCGGGGAAGGAGACCCAGTACTTC. Protein sequence: CASSLATLAGKETQYF.

This clonotype has just a few counts. The chain uses TRBV7-8 and TRBJ2-1, with D uncertain. The CDR3 extends over 14 amino acids. Trimming left V 4 bases short and J 8 bases short, with 15 bases between. Germline lookup yields CDR1 SGHVS and CDR2 FQNEAQ. CDR3 region: CASSSRRAVHEQFF. CDR3 nucleotides: TGTGCCAGCAGCTCCCGTCGGGCTGTCCATGAGCAGTTCTTC.

V and J are TRBV12-3 or TRBV12-4 and TRBJ1-5; the D gene is possibly TRBD1 (6 bases). V lost 3 bases and J lost 6, with 12 bases in between. The CDR3 extends over 14 amino acids. The CDR3 here is CASSLAGGGQPQHF. The CDR3 DNA reads TGTGCCAGCAGTTTGGCGGGGGGCGGTCAGCCCCAGCATTTT.

The CDR3 DNA follows: TGTGCCAGCAGTTCGGGGGGGCGATTCGAGCAGTACGTC. This codes for CASSSGGRFEQYV. V usage is TRBV28 and J usage is TRBJ2-7, with TRBD2 matching over 8 bases. The germline gives CDR1 MDHEN, CDR2 SYDVKM. The CDR3 covers 13 residues. J gave up 6 bases and V 4 bases, and 5 bases lay outside the gene matches.